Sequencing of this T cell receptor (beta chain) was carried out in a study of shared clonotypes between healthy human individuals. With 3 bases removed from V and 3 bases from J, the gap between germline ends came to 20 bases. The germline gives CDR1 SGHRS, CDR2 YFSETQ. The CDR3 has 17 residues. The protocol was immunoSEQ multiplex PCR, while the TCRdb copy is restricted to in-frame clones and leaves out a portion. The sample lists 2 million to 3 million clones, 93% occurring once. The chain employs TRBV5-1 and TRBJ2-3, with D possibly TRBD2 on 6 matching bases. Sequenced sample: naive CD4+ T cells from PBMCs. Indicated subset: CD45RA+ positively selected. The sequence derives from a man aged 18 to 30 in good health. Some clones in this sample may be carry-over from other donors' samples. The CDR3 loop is CASSSPANLANTDTQYF. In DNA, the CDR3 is TGCGCCAGCAGCTCCCCGGCGAACCTAGCGAATACAGATACGCAGTATTTT. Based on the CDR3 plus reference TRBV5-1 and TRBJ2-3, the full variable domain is KAGVTQTPRYLIKTRGQQVTLSCSPISGHRSVSWYQQTPGQGLQFLFEYFSETQRNKGNFPGRFSGRQFSNSRSEMNVSTLELGDSALYLCASSSPANLANTDTQYFGPGTRLTVL.